This T cell receptor (beta chain) was recovered during a study of shared clonotypes between healthy human individuals. Study as a whole: Donor composition was a couple of women and a few men, aged 18 to 49. CD8 memory received one plate per donor, CD8 naive two, CD4 memory three and CD4 naive three. Study results and caveats: Between a handful of donors, naive CD4 clonotypes were shared at a level of around 5.2%.

As defined, naive CD8 cells were CD45RO-negative and positively selected for CCR7, with terminally differentiated effector memory CD45RA+ cells excluded. Repertoires were generated with immunoSEQ multiplex PCR, while TCRdb's copy carries only in-frame clones and drops some. The sample consists of around 2,000,000 clones, around 93% of them appearing once. The germline V gene encodes CDR1 MNHEY and CDR2 SMNVEV (reference sequence). This CDR3 is 13 amino acids long. V lost 2 bases to trimming and J lost 5 bases, with 9 bases between them. About this clone: Antigen specificity is unknown.

This receptor was obtained from a man younger than 35 in good health. Some clones in this sample may be carry-over from other donors' samples. The sample comprised naive CD8+ T cells from PBMCs. The rearrangement uses TRBV27 and TRBJ2-5, with D possibly TRBD1 on 5 matching bases. The CDR3 sequence is CASSLDGAETQYF. CDR3 in DNA: TGTGCCAGCAGTTTAGATGGGGCCGAGACCCAGTACTTC.